These 21 T cell receptor beta chains came from one sample sequenced in a study of blood T cell repertoires in COVID-19. Clones were sequenced by immunoSEQ multiplex PCR, and TCRdb holds only the in-frame ones, with some missing. The data hold fewer than 200,000 clones, with less than 90% observed a single time. The sequenced sample consisted of PBMCs or T cells enriched from blood (not recorded which). The receptors derive from a woman aged 45-60 years who had recovered from COVID-19.

The rearrangement links TRBV2 to TRBJ1-1; TRBD1 matches at 12 bases. From germline, CDR1 is SNHLY and CDR2 FYNNEI. V lost 4 bases to trimming and J lost 11 bases; unmatched junction nucleotides: 8. This CDR3 region has 14 residues. The CDR3 sequence is CASSAGTGGLAAFF. The DNA for the CDR3 is TGTGCCAGCAGTGCTGGGACAGGGGGCCTGGCCGCTTTCTTT.

The chain joins TRBV19 to TRBJ1-4; possible D gene TRBD1, 6 bases. The V and J ends lost 6 bases and 8 bases respectively, with 13 bases between them. Looked up from germline, CDR1 is LNHDA and CDR2 is SQIVND (reference sequence). The CDR3 totals 13 residues. The CDR3 spells CASSRGGKEKLFF. DNA of the CDR3: TGTGCCAGTAGCCGCGGGGGCAAGGAAAAACTGTTTTTT.

J is TRBJ1-4 and V is TRBV7-9; a weak D match, TRBD1 (5 bases). The CDR3 has 14 residues. Germline CDR1 and CDR2: SEHNR and FQNEAQ (reference sequence). Trimming stripped 3 bases from V and 5 bases from J, with 10 bases between. The CDR3 DNA is TGTGCCAGCAGCTTTGTGGGGGGGAATGAAAAACTGTTTTTT. Translation gives CASSFVGGNEKLFF.

The chain is built from TRBV28 and TRBJ1-5; TRBD1 matches 10 bases. V was pared by 8 bases and J by 0 bases, with 10 bases of the junction left unmatched. Germline V gives CDR1 MDHEN, CDR2 SYDVKM. CDR3 size: 17 residues. The CDR3 protein is CASGTGADPYSNQPQHF. In nucleotides, the CDR3 is TGTGCCAGCGGGACAGGGGCCGACCCGTATAGCAATCAGCCCCAGCATTTT.

The chain links TRBV4-3 to TRBJ2-3; TRBD1 matches 9 bases. With V trimmed by 7 bases and J by 6 bases, 11 bases remained unmatched. The CDR3 totals 15 residues. CDR1 is LGHNA and CDR2 is YSLEER in the germline V gene. CDR3 sequence reads: CASKLTGTGRDTQYF. Written as DNA, the CDR3 is TGCGCCAGCAAACTTACCGGGACAGGGCGGGATACGCAGTATTTT.

V gene TRBV18 combines with J gene TRBJ2-3; TRBD1 is a possible D gene (6 bases). The V end was cut by 0 bases, the J end by 6 bases, with 13 bases between. This CDR3 contains 15 residues. Germline-derived CDR1 and CDR2 are KGHSH and LQKENI. The CDR3 nucleotides read TGTGCCAGCTCACCACCTTCCCAGGGGAGCGATACGCAGTATTTT. Protein: CASSPPSQGSDTQYF.

This clone was detected once. V is TRBV29-1 and J is TRBJ1-4, with TRBD1 as a possible D gene (5 bases). In germline, CDR1 is SQVTM, CDR2 ANQGSEA. The CDR3 spans 12 residues. The V and J ends lost 1 base and 9 bases respectively, with 9 bases between them. The CDR3 here is CSVEGQGKKLFF. CDR3 DNA: TGCAGCGTTGAAGGGCAGGGTAAAAAACTGTTTTTT. The full variable domain, its missing parts supplied by reference TRBV29-1 and TRBJ1-4, is SAVISQKPSRDICQRGTSLTIQCQVDSQVTMMFWYRQQPGQSLTLIATANQGSEATYESGFVIDKFPISRPNLTFSTLTVSNMSPEDSSIYLCSVEGQGKKLFFGSGTQLSVL.

The rearrangement links TRBV12-3 or TRBV12-4 to TRBJ1-1; D not certain. CDR3 size: 13 residues. With 5 bases removed from V and 1 base from J, the gap between germline ends came to 8 bases. CDR3 sequence reads: CASSTFRNTEAFF. In nucleotides, the CDR3 is TGTGCCAGCAGTACCTTTAGGAACACTGAAGCTTTCTTT.

The chain recombines TRBV27 with TRBJ2-3; 7 bases match TRBD1. The V gene end was trimmed by 2 bases and the J gene end by 1 base; junction bases not matched to a gene: 0. Germline assignment: CDR1 MNHEY and CDR2 SMNVEV (reference sequence). The CDR3 sequence is 14 residues long. CDR3 loop: CASSLDRGTDTQYF. The CDR3 region has the DNA TGTGCCAGCAGTTTAGACAGGGGCACAGATACGCAGTATTTT.

The J gene is TRBJ2-5, the V gene TRBV2; D uncertain. There are 13 residues in the CDR3. Deletions cut 3 bases from V and 5 bases from J, with 10 bases between. CDR1 SNHLY and CDR2 FYNNEI come from the germline V gene. This CDR3 reads CASSDEVAETQYF. CDR3 nucleotides: TGTGCCAGCAGTGATGAAGTAGCCGAGACCCAGTACTTC. Full variable domain (outside the CDR3, taken from reference TRBV2 and TRBJ2-5): EPEVTQTPSHQVTQMGQEVILRCVPISNHLYFYWYRQILGQKVEFLVSFYNNEISEKSEIFDDQFSVERPDGSNFTLKIRSTKLEDSAMYFCASSDEVAETQYFGPGTRLLVL.

The V and J genes are TRBV9 and TRBJ2-2; maybe TRBD2 (6 bases). Germline loops: CDR1 SGDLS, CDR2 YYNGEE. The CDR3 has 15 amino acids. V lost 3 bases to trimming and J lost 3 bases, with 12 bases between them. In DNA, the CDR3 is TGTGCCAGCAGCGAGGCGGGGATGGACACCGGGGAGCTGTTTTTT. Translating gives CASSEAGMDTGELFF.

The chain has TRBV19 and TRBJ1-1; possible D gene TRBD1, 6 bases. This CDR3 region has 14 residues. CDR1 is LNHDA and CDR2 is SQIVND in the germline V gene (reference sequence). Trimming pared 1 base from V and 11 bases from J, leaving 17 bases between. Here the CDR3 reads CASSIAPDRPAAFF. In DNA, the CDR3 is TGTGCCAGTAGTATAGCCCCAGACAGGCCGGCGGCTTTCTTT.

V gene TRBV9 combines with J gene TRBJ2-1, with TRBD2 matching over 7 bases. Trimming removed 3 bases from V and 6 bases from J; junction bases left unmatched: 6. The CDR3 extends over 14 amino acids. From germline, CDR1 is SGDLS and CDR2 YYNGEE. In DNA, the CDR3 is TGTGCCAGCAGCGCCGGGGAGGGAATCAATGAGCAGTTCTTC. Translating it yields CASSAGEGINEQFF.

This clone has a handful of counts. CDR3: CASSSVGAYNSPLHF. DNA of the CDR3: TGTGCCAGCAGCTCAGTCGGGGCCTATAATTCACCCCTCCACTTT. V gene TRBV25-1 combines with J gene TRBJ1-6, with D uncertain. The CDR3 runs to 15 residues. The V and J ends lost 6 bases and 2 bases respectively, with 11 bases between them. The germline V gene has CDR1 MGHDK and CDR2 SYGVNS.

The table lists this clone with a few counts. The rearrangement links TRBV9 to TRBJ1-2, with 9 bases fitting TRBD1. CDR3 length equals 15 residues. The V gene's germline CDR1 is SGDLS and CDR2 YYNGEE. V lost 3 bases to trimming and J lost 3 bases; unmatched junction nucleotides: 6. CDR3 protein: CASSAGTGKYYGYTF. The CDR3 region has the DNA TGTGCCAGCAGCGCCGGGACAGGGAAATACTATGGCTACACCTTC.

This chain connects TRBV5-1 to TRBJ2-7; the D gene is possibly TRBD1 (5 bases). The CDR3 loop spans 14 amino acids. V was clipped by 1 base and J by 6 bases, with 14 bases between them. Germline V gene lookup returns CDR1 SGHRS and CDR2 YFSETQ. CDR3 nucleotide sequence: TGCGCCAGCAGCTTGTCCCAGGGTTCGGCCGAGCAGTACGTC. Translated, it gives CASSLSQGSAEQYV.

V gene TRBV5-8 combines with J gene TRBJ2-3; D is perhaps TRBD2 (5 bases). The CDR3 runs 16 residues. Germline assignment: CDR1 SGHTS and CDR2 YDEGEE. V gave up 2 bases and J gave up 3 bases, with 16 bases separating them. CDR3: CASSFSGKLRTDTQYF. The CDR3, as DNA: TGTGCCAGCAGCTTCTCCGGGAAGTTGAGAACAGATACGCAGTATTTT.

This sequence joins TRBV12-3 or TRBV12-4 and TRBJ1-4; 7 bases fit TRBD1. The CDR3 sequence is 13 residues long. The junction had 8 bases not matched to a gene; V was cut back by 6 bases and J by 10 bases. The CDR3 coding sequence is TGTGCCAGCAGCGACAGGGCTGAAGGAAAACTGTTTTTT. It codes for CASSDRAEGKLFF.

The genes are TRBV5-1 and TRBJ1-1, with D unclear. The CDR3 consists of 14 residues. The germline V gene encodes CDR1 SGHRS and CDR2 YFSETQ. Trimming pared 0 bases from V and 4 bases from J, leaving 10 bases between. The chain's CDR3 is CASSLAGGGTEAFF. The CDR3 DNA sequence: TGCGCCAGCAGCTTGGCCGGAGGCGGCACTGAAGCTTTCTTT.

The rearrangement joins TRBV9 to TRBJ2-5, with 13 bases that match TRBD2. Germline values: CDR1 SGDLS, CDR2 YYNGEE. Trimming at V came to 2 bases and at J to 3 bases, leaving 4 bases not matched to a gene. The CDR3 totals 16 residues. The CDR3: CASSVGLAGREETQYF. In nucleotides, the CDR3 is TGTGCCAGCAGCGTGGGACTAGCGGGGCGAGAAGAGACCCAGTACTTC.

The V and J genes are TRBV7-2 and TRBJ1-2; no clear D gene. The V gene's germline CDR1 is SGHTA and CDR2 FQGNSA. The CDR3 sequence is 14 residues long. Deletions cut 1 base from V and 7 bases from J, with 13 bases between. The DNA of the CDR3 is TGTGCCAGCAGCTTAGACTCCTTTAGAGGTGGCTACACCTTC. Encoded protein: CASSLDSFRGGYTF. Full variable domain (outside the CDR3, taken from reference TRBV7-2 and TRBJ1-2): GAGVSQSPSNKVTEKGKDVELRCDPISGHTALYWYRQSLGQGLEFLIYFQGNSAPDKSGLPSDRFSAERTGGSVSTLTIQRTQQEDSAVYLCASSLDSFRGGYTFGSGTRLTVV.